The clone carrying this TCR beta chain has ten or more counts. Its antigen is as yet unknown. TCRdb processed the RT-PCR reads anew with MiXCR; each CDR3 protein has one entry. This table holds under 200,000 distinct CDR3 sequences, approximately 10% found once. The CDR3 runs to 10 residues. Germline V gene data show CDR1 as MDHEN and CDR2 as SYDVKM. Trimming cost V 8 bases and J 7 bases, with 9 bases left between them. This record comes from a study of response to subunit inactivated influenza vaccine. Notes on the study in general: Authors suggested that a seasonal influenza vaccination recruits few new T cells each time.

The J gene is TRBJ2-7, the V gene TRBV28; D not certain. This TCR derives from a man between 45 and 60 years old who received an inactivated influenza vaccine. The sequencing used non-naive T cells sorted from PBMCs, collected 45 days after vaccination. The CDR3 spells CASGFLEQYF. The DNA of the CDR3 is TGTGCCAGCGGCTTTTTAGAGCAGTACTTC.